The 10 T cell receptor beta chains reported below all come from one sample, sequenced in a study of T cell responses to AZD1222 COVID-19 vaccine. Profiled with immunoSEQ multiplex PCR; TCRdb holds only in-frame clones, not every one. The table lists some 130,000 clones, around 90% of them singletons. The sample consisted of peripheral blood, taken on day 0 of AZD1222 vaccination. The receptors here all came from an adult in good health.

This chain uses TRBV29-1 with TRBJ1-1, with 12 bases lining up with TRBD1. V lost 7 bases and J lost 1; bases outside the gene matches: 4. The CDR3 length is 14 residues. The germline V gene encodes CDR1 SQVTM and CDR2 ANQGSEA. CDR3 coding DNA: TGCAGCGCTGGGACAGGGGGCAGGAACACTGAAGCTTTCTTT. Its translation: CSAGTGGRNTEAFF. Full variable domain (missing parts from reference TRBV29-1 and TRBJ1-1): SAVISQKPSRDICQRGTSLTIQCQVDSQVTMMFWYRQQPGQSLTLIATANQGSEATYESGFVIDKFPISRPNLTFSTLTVSNMSPEDSSIYLCSAGTGGRNTEAFFGQGTRLTVV.

The rearrangement uses TRBV5-6 and TRBJ1-5; D is undetermined. Germline V gene sequence: CDR1 SGHDT, CDR2 YYEEEE. Trimming cost V 1 base and J 7 bases, with 6 bases left between them. This CDR3 has 12 residues. For the CDR3, the DNA is TGTGCCAGCAGCTTGAAAGAGCAGCCCCAGCATTTT. It codes for CASSLKEQPQHF. The full variable domain, in which reference TRBV5-6 and TRBJ1-5 provide the parts outside the CDR3, is DAGVTQSPTHLIKTRGQQVTLRCSPKSGHDTVSWYQQALGQGPQFIFQYYEEEERQRGNFPDRFSGHQFPNYSSELNVNALLLGDSALYLCASSLKEQPQHFGDGTRLSIL.

V gene TRBV6-5 combines with J gene TRBJ1-2; 7 bases fit TRBD1. The CDR3 has 13 amino acids. Germline V gene data show CDR1 as MNHEY and CDR2 as SVGAGI. J lost 7 bases, V lost 6 bases, and 8 bases had no gene match. CDR3 amino acids: CASSSSGTAGYTF. The CDR3, as DNA: TGTGCCAGCAGCAGTTCCGGGACAGCTGGCTACACCTTC.

In DNA form, the CDR3 reads TGTGCCAGCAGTCAGGGACAGCTCTCGCTTTATGGCTACACCTTC. Its translation: CASSQGQLSLYGYTF. The V gene is TRBV14, the J gene TRBJ1-2, with 7 bases fitting TRBD1. The junction had 12 bases not matched to a gene; V was cut back by 6 bases and J by 5 bases. This CDR3 has 15 amino acids. Germline assignment: CDR1 SGHDN and CDR2 FVKESK.

This clone came up once. The genes are TRBV24-1 and TRBJ2-1; TRBD2 aligns across 7 bases. The CDR3 consists of 17 residues. Trimming removed 4 bases from V and 1 base from J; junction bases left unmatched: 9. CDR1 and CDR2 from the germline V gene are KGHDR and SFDVKD. CDR3 sequence reads: CATSDQTGTKSYNEQFF. The CDR3 bases are TGTGCCACCAGTGACCAAACCGGGACTAAGTCCTACAATGAGCAGTTCTTC.

This chain uses TRBV7-2 with TRBJ1-3; possibly TRBD1 for D (5 bases). Trimming cost V 5 bases and J 1 base, with 9 bases left between them. The CDR3 extends over 14 amino acids. Germline V gene data show CDR1 as SGHTA and CDR2 as FQGNSA. CDR3 loop: CASSTTGSGNTIYF. CDR3 DNA sequence: TGTGCCAGCAGCACTACAGGTTCTGGAAACACCATATATTTT.

This sequence joins TRBV6-2 or TRBV6-3 and TRBJ1-1; the D is unclear. V was cut by 2 bases and J by 5 bases, with 24 bases left in between. The germline V gene has CDR1 MNHEY and CDR2 SVGEGT. The CDR3 extends over 18 amino acids. CDR3 protein: CASSYTIAQGLIRTEAFF. In nucleotides, the CDR3 is TGTGCCAGCAGTTACACGATCGCGCAAGGGTTAATAAGGACTGAAGCTTTCTTT.

The V gene is TRBV5-5, the J gene TRBJ2-1, with TRBD2 identical over 11 bases. The V gene's germline CDR1 is SGHKS and CDR2 YYEKEE (reference sequence). The CDR3 covers 17 residues. The V segment lost 4 bases and the J segment 1 base; nucleotides outside the gene matches: 7. CDR3 nucleotides: TGTGCCAGCAGCCGCGGGACTAGCGGTAATTCCTACAATGAGCAGTTCTTC. Translation: CASSRGTSGNSYNEQFF.

The gene calls are TRBV13 and TRBJ2-6, with a tentative D call TRBD1 (6 bases). Germline CDR1 and CDR2: PRHDT and FYEKMQ (reference sequence). Trimming stripped 3 bases from V and 2 bases from J, with 17 bases between. There are 18 residues in the CDR3. In DNA, the CDR3 is TGTGCCAGCAGCTTGGGAAGGGGGTCCCCTCCTGGGGCCAACGTCCTGACTTTC. Encoded protein: CASSLGRGSPPGANVLTF.

This chain links TRBV19 with TRBJ2-2, with TRBD1 matching 7 bases. CDR1 LNHDA and CDR2 SQIVND come from the germline V gene (reference sequence). The CDR3 is 15 amino acids. V gave up 4 bases and J gave up 4 bases; unmatched junction bases: 6. CDR3 residues: CASSTLQGLTGELFF. In nucleotides, the CDR3 is TGTGCCAGTAGTACATTACAGGGGCTCACCGGGGAGCTGTTTTTT.